The rows below give T cell receptor beta chains drawn from one sample of a study of early T cells in non-severe SARS-CoV-2 infection. MiXCR, run by TCRdb on the 5' RACE reads, gives a single entry per CDR3 protein. The sample has some 80,000 distinct CDR3 sequences, more than 10% seen once. Here the sequenced sample was whole blood, taken at baseline. The receptors were gathered from an adult who was a healthcare worker with PCR-confirmed SARS-CoV-2 infection or an uninfected control (not recorded which). The donor label of this sample is uncertain. The CDR3 runs from the conserved cysteine through the conserved F or W. Each record gives: clone size, D gene, V gene, J gene, CDR3 length, CDR3 DNA, CDR3 protein. The D gene is left open where the match is weak. Not all rows give a size; the values are once, few, many and, for expanded clones, a class.

>NA|TRBD1|TRBV30|TRBJ1-2|11
TGTGCCTGCCGACAGGGCCCACGCTACACCTTC
CACRQGPRYTF
>NA|NA|TRBV20-1|TRBJ2-7|12
TGCAGTGCTAGCGGGGATTTGGACGAGCAGTACTTC
CSASGDLDEQYF
>few|NA|TRBV12-3/TRBV12-4|TRBJ2-5|13
TGTGCCAGCAGTCAAAGGGGTAGAGAGACCCAGTACTTC
CASSQRGRETQYF
>few|NA|TRBV29-1|TRBJ1-2|17
TGCAGCGTTGAAGATCGAATCGCAGGCCCCAATAACTATGGCTACACCTTC
CSVEDRIAGPNNYGYTF
>few|NA|TRBV19|TRBJ1-2|12
TGTGCCAGTAGTGCCAGGGGATCTGGCTACACCTTC
CASSARGSGYTF
>few|NA|TRBV21-1|TRBJ1-4|11
TGTGCCAGCAGCAGGCTCGAACGAAAGCCCTTT
CASSRLERKPF
>many|NA|TRBV14|TRBJ2-1|14
TGTGCCAGCAGCCAATTTACCCTGGCCAATGAGCAGTTCTTC
CASSQFTLANEQFF
>many|NA|TRBV5-1|TRBJ1-5|13
TGCGCCAGCAGCTTGGAGGGGCCCAGGCCCCAGCATTTT
CASSLEGPRPQHF
>NA|NA|TRBV28|TRBJ1-5|12
TGTGCCAGCAGTTTTTCTCCCCAGCCCCAGCATTTT
CASSFSPQPQHF
>NA|TRBD2|TRBV4-2|TRBJ2-5|15
TGTGCCAGCAGCCATGCACTAGCGGGAAAAGAGACCCAGTACTTC
CASSHALAGKETQYF
>NA|NA|TRBV18|TRBJ2-5|13
TGTGCCAGCTCACGACCCCAGCCGTTGTCCCAGTACTTC
CASSRPQPLSQYF
>many|NA|TRBV12-3/TRBV12-4|TRBJ2-4|14
TGTGCCAGCAGTTTAGTTTCGGCCCAAAACATTCAGTACTTC
CASSLVSAQNIQYF
>many|NA|TRBV29-1|TRBJ2-7|12
TGCAGCGCATCGGGATCCACCTACGAGCAGTACTTC
CSASGSTYEQYF
>NA|TRBD2|TRBV20-1|TRBJ2-2|18
TGCAGTGCCATAGGCCCCCTACGGAGCGGGAGTACAACCGGGGAGCTGTTTTTT
CSAIGPLRSGSTTGELFF
>NA|TRBD2|TRBV6-1|TRBJ2-5|16
TGTGCCAGCAGTGAAGCGCTAGCGGGGGGCCAAGAGACCCAGTACTTC
CASSEALAGGQETQYF
>NA|NA|TRBV20-1|TRBJ2-3|15
TGCAGTGCCGCAGGTTTTAGGAGTCACACAGATACGCAGTATTTT
CSAAGFRSHTDTQYF
>NA|TRBD2|TRBV2|TRBJ2-1|14
TGTGCCAGCGAAGGGACTAGCGGTTACAATGAGCAGTTCTTC
CASEGTSGYNEQFF
>NA|TRBD1|TRBV7-2|TRBJ2-5|15
TGTGTCAGCAGCTCGAGGACAGGCCCCACGGAGACCCAGTACTTC
CVSSSRTGPTETQYF
>many|NA|TRBV29-1|TRBJ2-7|12
TGCAGCGTTGTGGGGACTCCCAACGAGCAGTACTTC
CSVVGTPNEQYF
>NA|NA|TRBV15|TRBJ1-5|15
TGTGCCACCACGGTCGATGGAAATAGCAATCAGCCCCAGCATTTT
CATTVDGNSNQPQHF
>many|TRBD1|TRBV7-2|TRBJ2-7|15
TGTGCCAGCAGCTTTCAGCAGGGGGCACGCTACGAGCAGTACTTC
CASSFQQGARYEQYF
>many|NA|TRBV7-6|TRBJ1-5|13
TGTGCCAGCAGCTTAGGTCAGGGTTTTGCCCAGCATTTT
CASSLGQGFAQHF
>NA|NA|TRBV7-2|TRBJ2-1|15
TGTGCCAGCAGCCTCCTAGGGCCGCCTAATGATGAGCAGTTCTTC
CASSLLGPPNDEQFF
>NA|NA|TRBV4-3|TRBJ2-7|15
TGCGCCAGCAGCCAAGATGGCCAGCGGGCCTACGAGCAGTACTTC
CASSQDGQRAYEQYF
>few|NA|TRBV7-2|TRBJ2-5|14
TGTGCCAGCAGCTTAGGAACTTTCCAAGAGACCCAGTACTTC
CASSLGTFQETQYF
>many|NA|TRBV20-1|TRBJ2-2|16
TGCAGTGCTAGATCCCGTCTAGCGCCCGACACCGGGGAGCTGTTTTTT
CSARSRLAPDTGELFF
>NA|TRBD1|TRBV7-9|TRBJ1-2|16
TGTGCCAGCAGCTCTTCTCCCCGGGACAGGCTCCGAGGCTACACCTTC
CASSSSPRDRLRGYTF
>many|NA|TRBV20-1|TRBJ2-7|13
TGCAGTGCTTGGGCCGGGAGCTCCTACGAGCAGTACTTC
CSAWAGSSYEQYF